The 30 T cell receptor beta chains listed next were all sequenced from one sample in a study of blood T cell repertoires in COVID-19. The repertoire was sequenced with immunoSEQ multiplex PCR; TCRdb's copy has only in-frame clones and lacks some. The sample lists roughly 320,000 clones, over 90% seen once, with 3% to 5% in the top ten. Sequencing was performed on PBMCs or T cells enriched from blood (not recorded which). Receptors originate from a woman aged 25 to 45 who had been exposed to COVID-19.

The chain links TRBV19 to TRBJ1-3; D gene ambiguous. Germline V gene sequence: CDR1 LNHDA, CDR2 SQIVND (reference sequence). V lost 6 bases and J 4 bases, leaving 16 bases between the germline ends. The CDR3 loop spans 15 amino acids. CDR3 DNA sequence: TGTGCCAGTAGACCGCCGGCGAGGGAGGGAAACACCATATATTTT. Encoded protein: CASRPPAREGNTIYF.

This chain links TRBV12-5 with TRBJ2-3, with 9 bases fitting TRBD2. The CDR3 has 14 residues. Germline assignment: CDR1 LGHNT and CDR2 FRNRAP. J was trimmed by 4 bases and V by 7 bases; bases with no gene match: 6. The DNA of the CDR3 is TGTGCTAGTGTTAGTGGCGGGGGGGCAGATACGCAGTATTTT. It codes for CASVSGGGADTQYF. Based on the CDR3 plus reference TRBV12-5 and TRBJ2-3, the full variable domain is DARVTQTPRHKVTEMGQEVTMRCQPILGHNTVFWYRQTMMQGLELLAYFRNRAPLDDSGMPKDRFSAEMPDATLATLKIQPSEPRDSAVYFCASVSGGGADTQYFGPGTRLTVL.

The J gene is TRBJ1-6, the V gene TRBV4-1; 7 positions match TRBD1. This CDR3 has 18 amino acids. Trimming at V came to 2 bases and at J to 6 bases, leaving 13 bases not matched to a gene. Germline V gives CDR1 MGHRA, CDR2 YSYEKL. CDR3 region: CASSQTPLTGSSNSPLHF. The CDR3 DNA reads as TGCGCCAGCAGCCAAACTCCCCTGACAGGGTCCAGTAATTCACCCCTCCACTTT.

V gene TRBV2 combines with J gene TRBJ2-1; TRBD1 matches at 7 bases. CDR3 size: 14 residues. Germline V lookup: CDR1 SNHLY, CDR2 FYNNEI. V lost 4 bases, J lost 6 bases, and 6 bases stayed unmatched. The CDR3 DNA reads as TGTGCCAGCAGTGCCGGGACAGACATCAATGAGCAGTTCTTC. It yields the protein CASSAGTDINEQFF.

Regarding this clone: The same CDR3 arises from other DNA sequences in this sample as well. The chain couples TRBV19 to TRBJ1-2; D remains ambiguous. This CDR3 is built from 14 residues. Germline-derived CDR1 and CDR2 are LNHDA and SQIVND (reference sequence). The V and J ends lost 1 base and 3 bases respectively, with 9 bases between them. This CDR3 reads CASSIVLADYGYTF. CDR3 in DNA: TGTGCCAGTAGTATAGTCTTGGCAGACTATGGCTACACCTTC.

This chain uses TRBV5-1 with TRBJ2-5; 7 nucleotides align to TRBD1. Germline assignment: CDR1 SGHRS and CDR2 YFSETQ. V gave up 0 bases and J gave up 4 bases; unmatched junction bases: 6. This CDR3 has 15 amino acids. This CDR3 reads CASSLGQGVRETQYF. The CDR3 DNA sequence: TGCGCCAGCAGCTTGGGACAGGGAGTTAGAGAGACCCAGTACTTC.

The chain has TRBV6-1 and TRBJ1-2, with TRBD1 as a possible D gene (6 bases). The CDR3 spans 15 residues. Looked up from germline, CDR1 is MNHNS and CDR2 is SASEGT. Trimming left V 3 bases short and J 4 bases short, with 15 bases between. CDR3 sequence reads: CASSDAGAGVYGYTF. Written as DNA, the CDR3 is TGTGCCAGCAGTGACGCGGGGGCGGGGGTCTATGGCTACACCTTC.

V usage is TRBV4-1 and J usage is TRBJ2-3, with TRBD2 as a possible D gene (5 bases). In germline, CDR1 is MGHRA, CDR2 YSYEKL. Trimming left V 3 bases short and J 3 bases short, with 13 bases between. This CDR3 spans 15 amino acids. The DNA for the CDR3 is TGCGCCAGCAGCCATCGAAGTAGCGTGACAGATACGCAGTATTTT. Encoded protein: CASSHRSSVTDTQYF.

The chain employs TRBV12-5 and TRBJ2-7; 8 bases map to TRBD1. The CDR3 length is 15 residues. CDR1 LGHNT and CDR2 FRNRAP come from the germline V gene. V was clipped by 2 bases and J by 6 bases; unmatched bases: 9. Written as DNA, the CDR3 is TGTGCTAGTGGTTTGCTGTTGGACAGGGTTGGCGAGCAGTACTTC. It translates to CASGLLLDRVGEQYF.

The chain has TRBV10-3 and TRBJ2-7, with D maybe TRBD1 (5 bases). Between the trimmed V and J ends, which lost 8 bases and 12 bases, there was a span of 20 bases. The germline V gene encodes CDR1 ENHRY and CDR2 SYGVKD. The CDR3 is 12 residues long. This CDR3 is CAISPKGQTTYF. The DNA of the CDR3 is TGTGCCATCTCACCGAAGGGGCAGACAACGTACTTC.

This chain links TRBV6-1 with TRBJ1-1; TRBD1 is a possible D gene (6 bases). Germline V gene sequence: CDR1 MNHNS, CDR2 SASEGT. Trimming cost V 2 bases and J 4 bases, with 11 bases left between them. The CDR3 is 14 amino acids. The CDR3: CASSESQGLTEAFF. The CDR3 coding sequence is TGTGCCAGCAGTGAAAGCCAGGGGCTCACTGAAGCTTTCTTT.

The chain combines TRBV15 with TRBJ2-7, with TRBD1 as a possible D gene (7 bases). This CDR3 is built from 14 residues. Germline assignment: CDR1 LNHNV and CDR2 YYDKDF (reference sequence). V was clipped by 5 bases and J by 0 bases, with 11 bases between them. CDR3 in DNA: TGTGCCACCAGCGGAGGGGGCCTCTCCTACGAGCAGTACTTC. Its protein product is CATSGGGLSYEQYF.

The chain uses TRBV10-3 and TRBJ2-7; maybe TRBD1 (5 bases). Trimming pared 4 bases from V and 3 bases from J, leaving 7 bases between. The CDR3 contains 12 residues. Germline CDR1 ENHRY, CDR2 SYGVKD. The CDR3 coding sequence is TGTGCCATCAGTGGACAGAGCTACGAGCAGTACTTC. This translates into CAISGQSYEQYF.

The CDR3, as DNA: TGTGCCAGCAGCGAGGGACTAGCGGGTGTTACCGGGGAGCTGTTTTTT. Its protein is CASSEGLAGVTGELFF. The rearrangement joins TRBV9 to TRBJ2-2, with 12 bases fitting TRBD2. With 3 bases clipped from V and 5 bases from J, the junction kept 5 bases outside the gene matches. The CDR3 sequence is 16 residues long. In germline, CDR1 is SGDLS, CDR2 YYNGEE. The entire variable domain, with the rest obtained from reference TRBV9 and TRBJ2-2, is as follows: DSGVTQTPKHLITATGQRVTLRCSPRSGDLSVYWYQQSLDQGLQFLIQYYNGEERAKGNILERFSAQQFPDLHSELNLSSLELGDSALYFCASSEGLAGVTGELFFGEGSRLTVL.

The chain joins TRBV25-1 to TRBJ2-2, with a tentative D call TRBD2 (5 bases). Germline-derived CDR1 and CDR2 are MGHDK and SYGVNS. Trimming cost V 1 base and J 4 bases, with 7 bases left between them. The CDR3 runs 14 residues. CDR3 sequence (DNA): TGTGCCAGCAGTGAATCGGCGGGCACCGGGGAGCTGTTTTTT. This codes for CASSESAGTGELFF.

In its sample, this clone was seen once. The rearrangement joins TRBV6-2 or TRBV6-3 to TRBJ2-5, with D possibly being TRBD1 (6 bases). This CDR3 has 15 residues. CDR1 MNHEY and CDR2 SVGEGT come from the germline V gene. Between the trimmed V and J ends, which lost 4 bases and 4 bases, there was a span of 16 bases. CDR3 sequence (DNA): TGTGCCAGCAGTTTGATACAGGGAAGGGTAGAGACCCAGTACTTC. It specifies CASSLIQGRVETQYF.

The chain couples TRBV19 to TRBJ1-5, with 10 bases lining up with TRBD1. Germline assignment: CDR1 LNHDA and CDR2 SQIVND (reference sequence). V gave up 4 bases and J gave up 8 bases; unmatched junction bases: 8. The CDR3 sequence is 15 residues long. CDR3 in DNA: TGTGCCAGTAGTAGAGGGACAGGGGTCTTGGAGCCCCAGCATTTT. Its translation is CASSRGTGVLEPQHF.

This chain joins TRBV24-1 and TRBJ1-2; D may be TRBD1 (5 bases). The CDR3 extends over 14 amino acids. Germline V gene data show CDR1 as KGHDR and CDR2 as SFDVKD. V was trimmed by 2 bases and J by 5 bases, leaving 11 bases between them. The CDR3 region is CATSDYDGTYGYTF. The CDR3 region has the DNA TGTGCCACCAGTGATTATGACGGGACTTATGGCTACACCTTC.

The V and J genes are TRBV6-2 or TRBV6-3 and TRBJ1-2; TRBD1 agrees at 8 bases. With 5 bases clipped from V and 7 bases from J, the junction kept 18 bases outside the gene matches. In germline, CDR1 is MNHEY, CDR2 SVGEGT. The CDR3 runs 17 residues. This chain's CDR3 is CASSLRDRNSPYGGYTF. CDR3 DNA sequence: TGTGCCAGCAGTCTCAGGGACAGGAATAGCCCCTATGGTGGCTACACCTTC.

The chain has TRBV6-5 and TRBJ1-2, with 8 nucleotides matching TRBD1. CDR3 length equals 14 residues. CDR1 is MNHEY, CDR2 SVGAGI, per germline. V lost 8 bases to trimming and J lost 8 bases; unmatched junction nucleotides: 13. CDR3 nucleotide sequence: TGTGCCAGCGGGCTAGGACAGGGTAACGGGGGCTACACCTTC. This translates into CASGLGQGNGGYTF.

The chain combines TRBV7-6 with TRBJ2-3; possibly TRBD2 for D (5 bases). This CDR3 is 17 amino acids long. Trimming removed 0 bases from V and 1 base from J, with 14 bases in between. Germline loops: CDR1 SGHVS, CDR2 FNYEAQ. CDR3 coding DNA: TGTGCCAGCAGCTTAGCGTACCAGCGGAGACGCACAGATACGCAGTATTTT. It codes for CASSLAYQRRRTDTQYF. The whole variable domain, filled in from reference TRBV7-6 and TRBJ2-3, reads GAGVSQSPRYKVTKRGQDVALRCDPISGHVSLYWYRQALGQGPEFLTYFNYEAQQDKSGLPNDRFSAERPEGSISTLTIQRTEQRDSAMYRCASSLAYQRRRTDTQYFGPGTRLTVL.

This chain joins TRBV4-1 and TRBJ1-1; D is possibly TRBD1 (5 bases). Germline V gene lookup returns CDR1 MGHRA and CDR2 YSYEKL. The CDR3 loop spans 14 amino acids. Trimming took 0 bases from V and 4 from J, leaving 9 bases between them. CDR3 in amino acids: CASSQDGRGTEAFF. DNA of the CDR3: TGCGCCAGCAGCCAAGACGGAAGGGGCACTGAAGCTTTCTTT.

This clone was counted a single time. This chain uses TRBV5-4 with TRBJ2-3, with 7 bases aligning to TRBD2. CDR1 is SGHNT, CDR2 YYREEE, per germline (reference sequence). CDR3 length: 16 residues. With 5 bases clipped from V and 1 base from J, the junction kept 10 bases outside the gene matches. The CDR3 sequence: CASSLAGDWGTDTQYF. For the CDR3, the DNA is TGTGCCAGCAGTCTGGCGGGGGATTGGGGCACAGATACGCAGTATTTT.

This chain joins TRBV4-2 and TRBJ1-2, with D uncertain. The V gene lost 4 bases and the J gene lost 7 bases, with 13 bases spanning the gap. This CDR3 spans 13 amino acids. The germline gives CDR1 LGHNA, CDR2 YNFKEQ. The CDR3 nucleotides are TGTGCCAGCAGCCCTTCAAGCCGGGGTGGCTACACCTTC. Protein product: CASSPSSRGGYTF.

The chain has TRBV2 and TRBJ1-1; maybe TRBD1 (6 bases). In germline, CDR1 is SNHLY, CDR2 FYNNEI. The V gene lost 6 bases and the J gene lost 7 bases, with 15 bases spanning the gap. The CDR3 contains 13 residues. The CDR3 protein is CASRAGVLGEAFF. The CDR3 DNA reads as TGTGCCAGCAGAGCAGGGGTTCTAGGTGAAGCTTTCTTT.

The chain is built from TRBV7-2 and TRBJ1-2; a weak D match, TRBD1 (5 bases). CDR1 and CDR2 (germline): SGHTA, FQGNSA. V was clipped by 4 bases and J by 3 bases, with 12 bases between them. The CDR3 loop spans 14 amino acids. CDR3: CASSSAQGYYGYTF. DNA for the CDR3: TGTGCCAGCAGCTCGGCCCAGGGTTACTATGGCTACACCTTC.

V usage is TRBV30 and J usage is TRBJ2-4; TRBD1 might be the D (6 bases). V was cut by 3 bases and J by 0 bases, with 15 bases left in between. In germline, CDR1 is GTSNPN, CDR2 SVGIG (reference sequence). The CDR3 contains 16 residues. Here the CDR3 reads CAWRERTVVAKNIQYF. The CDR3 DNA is TGTGCCTGGAGGGAAAGGACAGTCGTAGCCAAAAACATTCAGTACTTC. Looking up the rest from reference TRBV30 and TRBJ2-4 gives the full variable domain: SQTIHQWPATLVQPVGSPLSLECTVEGTSNPNLYWYRQAAGRGLQLLFYSVGIGQISSEVPQNLSASRPQDRQFILSSKKLLLSDSGFYLCAWRERTVVAKNIQYFGAGTRLSVL.

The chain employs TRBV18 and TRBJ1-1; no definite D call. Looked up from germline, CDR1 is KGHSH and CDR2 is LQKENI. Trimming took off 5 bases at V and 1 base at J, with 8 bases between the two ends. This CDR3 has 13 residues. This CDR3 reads CASSITQNTEAFF. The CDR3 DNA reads TGTGCCAGCTCAATCACACAGAACACTGAAGCTTTCTTT. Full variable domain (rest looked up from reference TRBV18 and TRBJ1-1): NAGVMQNPRHLVRRRGQEARLRCSPMKGHSHVYWYRQLPEEGLKFMVYLQKENIIDESGMPKERFSAEFPKEGPSILRIQQVVRGDSAAYFCASSITQNTEAFFGQGTRLTVV.

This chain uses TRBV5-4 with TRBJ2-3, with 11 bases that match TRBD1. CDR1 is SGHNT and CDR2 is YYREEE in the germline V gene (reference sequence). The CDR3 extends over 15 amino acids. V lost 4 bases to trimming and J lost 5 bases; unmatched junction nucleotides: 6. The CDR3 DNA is TGTGCCAGCAGCCTACCCGGGACAGGGGGAGATACGCAGTATTTT. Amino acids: CASSLPGTGGDTQYF.

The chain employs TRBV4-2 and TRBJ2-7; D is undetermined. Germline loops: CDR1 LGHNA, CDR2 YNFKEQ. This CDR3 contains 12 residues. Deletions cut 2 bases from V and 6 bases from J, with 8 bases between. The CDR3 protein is CASSQLSGEQYF. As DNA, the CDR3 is TGTGCCAGCAGCCAACTGTCGGGCGAGCAGTACTTC.